Presented here are 30 T cell receptor beta chains from one specimen sequenced in a study of blood T cell repertoires in COVID-19. Generated by immunoSEQ multiplex PCR, the TCRdb table keeps only in-frame clones and is missing some. The repertoire has 110,000 to 150,000 clones, 80% to 85% of them found once; the top ten carry more than 8%. Specimen: peripheral blood. All receptors derive from a human donor in a cohort sampled during active COVID-19.

The V and J genes are TRBV19 and TRBJ1-5; the match to TRBD1 covers 7 bases. The ends lost 4 bases at V and 4 bases at J; junction bases unmatched: 7. Looked up from germline, CDR1 is LNHDA and CDR2 is SQIVND (reference sequence). This CDR3 contains 15 residues. The CDR3 coding sequence is TGTGCCAGTAGTAAGACCGGGACAGCGAATCAGCCCCAGCATTTT. Protein: CASSKTGTANQPQHF.

This clone was seen more than once but under ten times. The chain links TRBV5-6 to TRBJ1-4, with a possible D match to TRBD1 (5 bases). This CDR3 spans 19 amino acids. V shed 1 base and J shed 0 bases, with 19 bases lying between them. In germline, CDR1 is SGHDT, CDR2 YYEEEE. CDR3 region: CASSLLGPPSVATNEKLFF. The CDR3 DNA follows: TGTGCCAGCAGCTTGTTGGGGCCACCGAGCGTTGCAACTAATGAAAAACTGTTTTTT.

The table lists this clone with a few counts. The gene calls are TRBV11-2 and TRBJ1-5; 9 nucleotides agree with TRBD1. This CDR3 spans 19 amino acids. V dropped 5 bases and J dropped 0; count of bases not matched to a gene: 14. Germline V lookup: CDR1 SGHAT, CDR2 FQNNGV. CDR3 in amino acids: CASSHPDRGLPYSNQPQHF. CDR3 DNA: TGTGCCAGCAGCCACCCGGACAGGGGCCTCCCATATAGCAATCAGCCCCAGCATTTT.

The chain carries TRBV29-1 and TRBJ1-1; no firm D call. The CDR3 spans 13 residues. Germline V CDR1 and CDR2: SQVTM, ANQGSEA. V lost 3 bases and J lost 0, with 8 bases in between. This chain's CDR3 is CSVEKLMNTEAFF. In nucleotides, the CDR3 is TGCAGCGTTGAGAAACTGATGAACACTGAAGCTTTCTTT.

Only a few counts were recorded for this clone. The chain carries TRBV7-2 and TRBJ2-7; 8 nucleotides agree with TRBD1. V lost 6 bases, J lost 3 bases, and 7 bases stayed unmatched. The CDR3 extends over 14 amino acids. Looked up from germline, CDR1 is SGHTA and CDR2 is FQGNSA. The CDR3 loop is CASRGAGTGYEQYF. The CDR3 DNA reads TGTGCCAGCAGGGGCGCCGGGACAGGCTACGAGCAGTACTTC.

This clone was detected only a few times. The V and J genes are TRBV18 and TRBJ2-5; D perhaps matches TRBD2 (5 bases). V was pared by 2 bases and J by 5 bases, with 15 bases between. The CDR3 is 15 amino acids. CDR1 KGHSH and CDR2 LQKENI come from the germline V gene. The CDR3 sequence is CASSPRFGGTETQYF. The DNA for the CDR3 is TGTGCCAGCTCACCAAGGTTTGGAGGAACGGAGACCCAGTACTTC.

This clone was detected a few times. The V and J genes are TRBV4-1 and TRBJ2-1; 11 bases line up with TRBD2. Germline CDR1 and CDR2: MGHRA and YSYEKL. V shed 0 bases, J shed 8 bases, and the junction held 6 bases outside the gene matches. The CDR3 runs to 16 residues. In DNA form, the CDR3 reads TGCGCCAGCAGCCAAGATCAGACTAGCGGGAAAGATGAGCAGTTCTTC. It translates to CASSQDQTSGKDEQFF.

The V gene is TRBV29-1, the J gene TRBJ1-2; D is perhaps TRBD1 (5 bases). V lost 6 bases to trimming and J lost 4 bases, with 9 bases between them. Looked up from germline, CDR1 is SQVTM and CDR2 is ANQGSEA. This CDR3 has 11 residues. Written as DNA, the CDR3 is TGCAGCGTCCACGACAGCTATGGCTACACCTTC. It codes for CSVHDSYGYTF.

This clone was seen more than once but under ten times. This chain joins TRBV2 and TRBJ2-1; 12 positions agree with TRBD2. Germline V gene sequence: CDR1 SNHLY, CDR2 FYNNEI. CDR3 size: 15 residues. The J segment lost 6 bases and the V segment lost 4 bases, leaving 4 bases of the junction unmatched. The CDR3 reads CASSGGTSGFNEQFF. DNA for the CDR3: TGTGCCAGCAGTGGAGGGACTAGCGGGTTCAATGAGCAGTTCTTC.

The V gene is TRBV5-1, the J gene TRBJ1-3, with TRBD1 matching 8 bases. The junction had 4 bases not matched to a gene; V was cut back by 4 bases and J by 4 bases. The CDR3 consists of 14 residues. From germline, CDR1 is SGHRS and CDR2 YFSETQ. CDR3 loop: CASSKGTGGNTIYF. The CDR3 DNA follows: TGCGCCAGCAGCAAAGGGACAGGCGGAAACACCATATATTTT.

V and J are TRBV5-5 and TRBJ2-6; 7 bases align to TRBD1. The CDR3 spans 17 residues. The V gene's germline CDR1 is SGHKS and CDR2 YYEKEE (reference sequence). Germline trimming cut 3 bases from V and 0 bases from J; bases unmatched to any gene: 6. The CDR3 loop reads CASSSTGSSSGANVLTF. The CDR3 nucleotides are TGTGCCAGCAGCTCGACAGGGTCCAGCTCTGGGGCCAACGTCCTGACTTTC.

The V and J genes are TRBV11-3 and TRBJ2-2; 9 bases line up with TRBD1. The V and J ends lost 4 bases and 5 bases, in that order; junction bases with no gene match: 8. The germline gives CDR1 SGHNT, CDR2 YENEEA. The CDR3 runs to 16 residues. For the CDR3, the DNA is TGTGCCAGCAGCTCGCCGGGACAGGGTGGGACCGGGGAGCTGTTTTTT. It translates to CASSSPGQGGTGELFF.

This clone has a single count. The chain carries TRBV7-2 and TRBJ1-5, with D possibly TRBD1 on 5 matching bases. This CDR3 comprises 13 residues. Trimming shortened V by 3 bases and J by 4 bases, and 7 bases separated the two germline ends. From germline, CDR1 is SGHTA and CDR2 FQGNSA. The CDR3, as DNA: TGTGCCAGCAGCTTGACAGCTAATCAGCCCCAGCATTTT. Its protein is CASSLTANQPQHF.

The gene calls are TRBV4-3 and TRBJ2-3; D uncertain. CDR3 length: 11 residues. V lost 1 base, J lost 7 bases, and 3 bases lay in between. Germline V gene sequence: CDR1 LGHNA, CDR2 YSLEER. The DNA for the CDR3 is TGCGCCAGCAGCCAAGGGCATACGCAGTATTTT. It yields the protein CASSQGHTQYF.

The chain has TRBV19 and TRBJ2-2; D might be TRBD2 (5 bases). Germline V gene sequence: CDR1 LNHDA, CDR2 SQIVND (reference sequence). This CDR3 region has 16 residues. The V end was cut by 9 bases, the J end by 3 bases, with 20 bases between. CDR3 nucleotides: TGTGCCAGAAATCCGGGATCTCCCCAGGACACCGGGGAGCTGTTTTTT. This sequence encodes CARNPGSPQDTGELFF. Full variable domain (remainder filled in from reference TRBV19 and TRBJ2-2): DGGITQSPKYLFRKEGQNVTLSCEQNLNHDAMYWYRQDPGQGLRLIYYSQIVNDFQKGDIAEGYSVSREKKESFPLTVTSAQKNPTAFYLCARNPGSPQDTGELFFGEGSRLTVL.

V usage is TRBV27 and J usage is TRBJ1-5; D is uncertain. The CDR3 totals 13 residues. V lost 4 bases and J lost 1, with 5 bases in between. The germline gives CDR1 MNHEY, CDR2 SMNVEV (reference sequence). CDR3 DNA: TGTGCCAGCAGTTCGTCGAGCAATCAGCCCCAGCATTTT. Amino acid sequence: CASSSSSNQPQHF.

This chain connects TRBV5-1 to TRBJ1-4; TRBD1 might be the D (5 bases). Between the trimmed V and J ends, which lost 0 bases and 8 bases, there was a span of 17 bases. Germline V gene data show CDR1 as SGHRS and CDR2 as YFSETQ. This CDR3 is built from 16 residues. The CDR3 sequence is CASSLGGQAAEEKLFF. DNA for the CDR3: TGCGCCAGCAGCTTGGGGGGCCAAGCTGCGGAGGAAAAACTGTTTTTT.

In its sample, this clone was seen once. The chain has TRBV24-1 and TRBJ2-7; TRBD2 matches 8 bases. V was clipped by 3 bases and J by 1 base; unmatched bases: 4. This CDR3 is built from 15 residues. Germline CDR1 KGHDR, CDR2 SFDVKD. CDR3 in DNA: TGTGCCACCAGTGATAGCGGGAGCTCGTCCTACGAGCAGTACTTC. Encoded protein: CATSDSGSSSYEQYF.

The J gene is TRBJ2-7, the V gene TRBV28; 8 nucleotides align to TRBD2. Trimming removed 4 bases from V and 5 bases from J; junction bases left unmatched: 16. This CDR3 is 17 amino acids long. Germline V gives CDR1 MDHEN, CDR2 SYDVKM. CDR3: CASSSLYWGGRSHEQYF. The DNA of the CDR3 is TGTGCCAGCAGTTCCCTCTATTGGGGCGGGAGGTCCCACGAGCAGTACTTC.

V is TRBV7-9 and J is TRBJ1-5; 9 positions agree with TRBD1. The CDR3 spans 14 residues. The V gene's germline CDR1 is SEHNR and CDR2 FQNEAQ (reference sequence). Trimming cost V 4 bases and J 7 bases; bases outside gene matches: 5. The CDR3 DNA follows: TGTGCCAGCAGCTCGCCGGGACAGGGACAGCCCCAGCATTTT. Translating gives CASSSPGQGQPQHF.

The chain joins TRBV2 to TRBJ1-4, with D possibly TRBD1 on 5 matching bases. Per the germline V gene, CDR1 is SNHLY and CDR2 is FYNNEI. This CDR3 is built from 13 residues. Trimming removed 10 bases at V and 4 bases at J, with 13 bases between. CDR3: CATMGQGNEKLFF. Here the CDR3 DNA reads TGTGCCACCATGGGGCAGGGTAATGAAAAACTGTTTTTT.

The chain uses TRBV9 and TRBJ2-5, with TRBD2 identical over 13 bases. The CDR3 consists of 16 residues. CDR1 is SGDLS and CDR2 is YYNGEE in the germline V gene. J lost 5 bases, V lost 0 bases, and 4 bases had no gene match. CDR3 sequence (DNA): TGTGCCAGCAGCGTAGGGGGGACTAGCGGGATCGAGACCCAGTACTTC. Its translation is CASSVGGTSGIETQYF. Complete variable domain (other parts from reference TRBV9 and TRBJ2-5): DSGVTQTPKHLITATGQRVTLRCSPRSGDLSVYWYQQSLDQGLQFLIQYYNGEERAKGNILERFSAQQFPDLHSELNLSSLELGDSALYFCASSVGGTSGIETQYFGPGTRLLVL.

This clone has more than one count but fewer than ten. The gene calls are TRBV7-9 and TRBJ1-2; 10 bases align to TRBD1. The CDR3 is 15 amino acids. Germline trimming cut 4 bases from V and 5 bases from J; bases unmatched to any gene: 7. Germline V gene lookup returns CDR1 SEHNR and CDR2 FQNEAQ (reference sequence). The CDR3 nucleotides read TGTGCCAGCAGCTCGGGACAGGGGATAGGTTATGGCTACACCTTC. Its protein product is CASSSGQGIGYGYTF. Filled out from reference TRBV7-9 and TRBJ1-2, the complete variable domain reads DTGVSQNPRHKITKRGQNVTFRCDPISEHNRLYWYRQTLGQGPEFLTYFQNEAQLEKSRLLSDRFSAERPKGSFSTLEIQRTEQGDSAMYLCASSSGQGIGYGYTFGSGTRLTVV.

The CDR3 DNA reads TGTGCCAGCAGCGTAGGTGGTCAGGCCTACGAGCAGTACTTC. Translation: CASSVGGQAYEQYF. This chain joins TRBV9 and TRBJ2-7, with unresolved D. The CDR3 runs 14 residues. Trimming cost V 0 bases and J 2 bases, with 9 bases left between them. Germline loops: CDR1 SGDLS, CDR2 YYNGEE.

The V call is TRBV4-3, the J call TRBJ2-3; D gene ambiguous. The V gene lost 1 base and the J gene lost 0 bases, with 11 bases spanning the gap. The CDR3 is 16 amino acids. Germline loops: CDR1 LGHNA, CDR2 YSLEER. The CDR3 reads CASSQVLRSSTDTQYF. CDR3 DNA sequence: TGCGCCAGCAGCCAAGTCCTTAGATCAAGCACAGATACGCAGTATTTT.

The chain couples TRBV3-1 (or the pseudogene TRBV3-2) to TRBJ2-4; 8 positions match TRBD1. This CDR3 comprises 13 residues. CDR1 is LGHDT and CDR2 is YNNKEL in the germline V gene (reference sequence). J lost 8 bases, V lost 6 bases, and 6 bases had no gene match. The CDR3 DNA follows: TGTGCCAGCAGACAGGGGGTTCGTGACATTCAGTACTTC. The encoded protein is CASRQGVRDIQYF.

V and J are TRBV7-2 and TRBJ2-7; the D gene is possibly TRBD2 (6 bases). The ends were cut back, 2 bases at V and 2 bases at J, with 19 bases in the middle. CDR3 length equals 17 residues. Germline CDR1 and CDR2: SGHTA and FQGNSA. CDR3 sequence: CASSLMGGASATYEQYF. CDR3 coding DNA: TGTGCCAGCAGCTTAATGGGGGGTGCTAGCGCGACCTACGAGCAGTACTTC. Using reference TRBV7-2 and TRBJ2-7 for the parts outside the CDR3, the full variable domain is GAGVSQSPSNKVTEKGKDVELRCDPISGHTALYWYRQSLGQGLEFLIYFQGNSAPDKSGLPSDRFSAERTGGSVSTLTIQRTQQEDSAVYLCASSLMGGASATYEQYFGPGTRLTVT.

The chain combines TRBV28 with TRBJ1-1; D uncertain. There are 14 residues in the CDR3. Germline V CDR1 and CDR2: MDHEN, SYDVKM. V was pared by 5 bases and J by 6 bases, with 16 bases between. The CDR3 is CASSRRGRGAEAFF. CDR3 DNA: TGTGCCAGCAGTCGGCGAGGGCGTGGGGCTGAAGCTTTCTTT.

The rearrangement links TRBV6-2 or TRBV6-3 to TRBJ1-1; no firm D call. Germline-derived CDR1 and CDR2 are MNHEY and SVGEGT. The CDR3 sequence is 13 residues long. V was trimmed by 5 bases and J by 1 base, leaving 8 bases between them. The CDR3, as DNA: TGTGCCAGCAGTGACCCGGGGAACACTGAAGCTTTCTTT. Amino acids: CASSDPGNTEAFF.

The chain combines TRBV6-5 with TRBJ1-4; 7 bases agree with TRBD1. CDR3 length: 15 residues. Germline CDR1 is MNHEY and CDR2 is SVGAGI. V lost 5 bases, J lost 7 bases, and 10 bases stayed unmatched. The CDR3 loop is CASSLLTGLSEKLFF. In nucleotides, the CDR3 is TGTGCCAGCAGTCTGTTGACAGGGCTTAGTGAAAAACTGTTTTTT.